Presented here are 19 T cell receptor beta chains from one specimen sequenced in a study of T-cell reconstitution after alpha-beta-depleted transplantation in children. Library preparation (for TCRbeta) was performed with unique molecular identifiers. TCRdb passed the PCR reads through MiXCR, listing each CDR3 protein once. The table includes around 700,000 distinct CDR3 sequences, around 14% detected once. The sequencing used PBMCs, collected before TCRalphabeta/CD19-depleted stem cell transplant. The receptors derive from a girl aged 2 to 10 with congenital amegakaryocytic thrombocytopenia, due to receive a stem cell transplant.

V and J are TRBV18 and TRBJ1-2, with 9 positions matching TRBD1. Germline CDR1 is KGHSH and CDR2 is LQKENI. This CDR3 is built from 16 residues. The trim removed 3 bases at V and 8 bases at J, leaving 13 bases unmatched. DNA for the CDR3: TGTGCCAGCTCACCCCGGACAGGGGCGGACAAAGCGGGCTACACCTTC. Translated, it gives CASSPRTGADKAGYTF.

This clonotype was seen a handful of times. This chain joins TRBV19 and TRBJ2-5; weak D call: TRBD1 (6 bases). V dropped 5 bases and J dropped 3 bases, with 13 bases sitting between them. This CDR3 comprises 14 residues. Germline CDR1 is LNHDA and CDR2 is SQIVND (reference sequence). This CDR3 is CASSHEGHKETQYF. The CDR3 DNA sequence: TGTGCCAGTAGTCATGAGGGACATAAAGAGACCCAGTACTTC. The full variable domain, in which reference TRBV19 and TRBJ2-5 provide the parts outside the CDR3, is DGGITQSPKYLFRKEGQNVTLSCEQNLNHDAMYWYRQDPGQGLRLIYYSQIVNDFQKGDIAEGYSVSREKKESFPLTVTSAQKNPTAFYLCASSHEGHKETQYFGPGTRLLVL.

The sample holds many counts of this clonotype. The chain joins TRBV7-9 to TRBJ2-1; D perhaps matches TRBD1 (5 bases). The CDR3 spans 16 residues. Trimming took off 7 bases at V and 6 bases at J, with 22 bases between the two ends. Germline assignment: CDR1 SEHNR and CDR2 FQNEAQ (reference sequence). The CDR3 coding sequence is TGTGCCAGCAACTTGGGTGGACATCCGACAATCAATGAGCAGTTCTTC. Its protein is CASNLGGHPTINEQFF.

This clonotype occurred many times. This sequence joins TRBV5-1 and TRBJ1-3; TRBD1 agrees at 8 bases. The germline CDR1 and CDR2 sequences are SGHRS and YFSETQ. This CDR3 comprises 16 residues. J gave up 0 bases and V 4 bases, and 6 bases lay outside the gene matches. The CDR3 region has the DNA TGCGCCAGCAGCCCCTGGACAGGGAACTCTGGAAACACCATATATTTT. It yields the protein CASSPWTGNSGNTIYF.

This clonotype was seen many times. The rearrangement joins TRBV20-1 to TRBJ1-4; D gene unclear. Between the trimmed V and J ends, which lost 6 bases and 0 bases, there was a span of 11 bases. The CDR3 length is 14 residues. Germline V lookup: CDR1 DFQATT, CDR2 SNEGSKA (reference sequence). The CDR3 DNA sequence: TGCAGTGCAAAGAAAGTCGCAACTAATGAAAAACTGTTTTTT. It encodes CSAKKVATNEKLFF.

This clonotype was observed a few times. The chain links TRBV7-9 to TRBJ2-3; TRBD2 is a possible D gene (6 bases). In germline, CDR1 is SEHNR, CDR2 FQNEAQ (reference sequence). Trimming removed 5 bases from V and 11 bases from J, with 23 bases in between. The length of the CDR3 is 15 residues. This chain's CDR3 is CASSAEARRVIKQYF. In DNA form, the CDR3 reads TGTGCCAGCAGCGCAGAGGCTAGGAGGGTTATCAAGCAGTATTTT.

This clonotype was counted only a few times. This chain links TRBV29-1 with TRBJ2-1, with 9 bases fitting TRBD2. The CDR3 covers 13 residues. From germline, CDR1 is SQVTM and CDR2 ANQGSEA. Trimming removed 5 bases from V and 6 bases from J; junction bases left unmatched: 5. CDR3: CSVLTSGSNEQFF. The CDR3 DNA reads TGCAGCGTTTTGACTAGCGGAAGCAATGAGCAGTTCTTC.

This clonotype was counted at least ten times. CDR3 loop: CAILSRDRNTEAFF. The CDR3 region has the DNA TGTGCCATTCTTAGCCGGGACAGGAACACTGAAGCTTTCTTT. The chain recombines TRBV6-1 with TRBJ1-1; 7 positions agree with TRBD1. Germline trimming cut 10 bases from V and 1 base from J; bases unmatched to any gene: 9. The CDR3 loop spans 14 amino acids. Germline CDR1 and CDR2: MNHNS and SASEGT.

This clonotype was counted many times. The V gene is TRBV29-1, the J gene TRBJ2-7, with D perhaps TRBD1 (5 bases). V lost 0 bases and J 0 bases, leaving 15 bases between the germline ends. The CDR3 loop spans 16 amino acids. Looked up from germline, CDR1 is SQVTM and CDR2 is ANQGSEA. The CDR3 sequence is CSVEDRSGPSSYEQYF. Written as DNA, the CDR3 is TGCAGCGTTGAAGATCGGTCAGGGCCGTCCTCCTACGAGCAGTACTTC.

Details on this clonotype: One junction end does not reproduce the germline sequence, and a read error may be involved. The chain recombines TRBV20-1 with TRBJ2-3; 11 nucleotides line up with TRBD2. The length of the CDR3 is 17 residues. Germline V CDR1 and CDR2: DFQATT, SNEGSKA (reference sequence). The CDR3 loop reads CCARVPVTSGSYDTQYF. The CDR3 DNA reads TGCTGTGCTAGAGTCCCGGTTACTAGCGGGAGCTACGATACGCAGTATTTT.

The rearrangement links TRBV11-2 to TRBJ2-2; D gene unclear. Trimming cost V 4 bases and J 1 base, with 13 bases left between them. The CDR3 totals 16 residues. Germline V gives CDR1 SGHAT, CDR2 FQNNGV. Here the CDR3 reads CASSSIQSVNTGELFF. CDR3 coding DNA: TGTGCCAGCAGCTCTATCCAGTCTGTGAACACCGGGGAGCTGTTTTTT.

This rearrangement joins TRBV18 to TRBJ2-7; 14 nucleotides line up with TRBD2. V lost 3 bases, J lost 5 bases, and 6 bases stayed unmatched. The CDR3 runs to 16 residues. Germline V gives CDR1 KGHSH, CDR2 LQKENI. The CDR3 loop reads CASSPLRTSGRNEQYF. The CDR3 nucleotides read TGTGCCAGCTCACCCCTAAGGACTAGCGGGAGGAACGAGCAGTACTTC.

This clonotype was detected a few times. The J gene is TRBJ2-2, the V gene TRBV11-2, with D maybe TRBD2 (6 bases). This CDR3 has 18 amino acids. The V end was cut by 0 bases, the J end by 1 base, with 15 bases between. Germline-derived CDR1 and CDR2 are SGHAT and FQNNGV. CDR3: CASSLEGGLILNTGELFF. CDR3 DNA: TGTGCCAGCAGCTTAGAGGGGGGACTTATACTGAACACCGGGGAGCTGTTTTTT.

This clonotype was seen a handful of times. The chain joins TRBV10-3 to TRBJ2-5; D not resolved. The V and J ends lost 6 bases and 3 bases respectively, with 14 bases between them. Germline values: CDR1 ENHRY, CDR2 SYGVKD. This CDR3 contains 14 residues. In DNA, the CDR3 is TGTGCCATCAGGGCCGGAGACGCAGAAGAGACCCAGTACTTC. Encoded protein: CAIRAGDAEETQYF.

This clonotype was counted many times. V and J are TRBV20-1 and TRBJ2-5, with D maybe TRBD2 (5 bases). The CDR3 sequence is 12 residues long. Germline lookup yields CDR1 DFQATT and CDR2 SNEGSKA (reference sequence). The ends were cut back, 5 bases at V and 5 bases at J, with 12 bases in the middle. This CDR3 is CSAGSPGETQYF. The CDR3, as DNA: TGCAGTGCTGGAAGTCCGGGGGAGACCCAGTACTTC.

In its sample, this clonotype was seen a few times. The junction differs from germline at one of its ends, possibly a read error. The CDR3 region is CATSLAVNTGELFF. The CDR3 DNA reads TGCGCCACCAGCCTAGCGGTGAACACCGGGGAGCTGTTTTTT. The chain carries TRBV5-1 and TRBJ2-2; 7 bases match TRBD2. CDR3 length equals 14 residues. Looked up from germline, CDR1 is SGHRS and CDR2 is YFSETQ.

The chain joins TRBV20-1 to TRBJ1-1; maybe TRBD1 (5 bases). V was cut by 1 base and J by 1 base, with 10 bases left in between. This CDR3 spans 14 amino acids. Germline V CDR1 and CDR2: DFQATT, SNEGSKA (reference sequence). The DNA for the CDR3 is TGCAGTGCTAGAGTAGGACAACCGAACACTGAAGCTTTCTTT. Encoded protein: CSARVGQPNTEAFF.

This clonotype has a count of ten or more. The chain couples TRBV4-2 to TRBJ1-1; possible D gene TRBD1, 5 bases. This CDR3 is 15 amino acids long. With 1 base removed from V and 10 bases from J, the gap between germline ends came to 19 bases. CDR1 and CDR2 from the germline V gene are LGHNA and YNFKEQ. In DNA, the CDR3 is TGTGCCAGCAGCCAAGTAAAAAGCGACCCGGGGGGAGCTTTCTTT. The encoded protein is CASSQVKSDPGGAFF.

This clonotype has more than one count but fewer than ten. This sequence joins TRBV29-1 and TRBJ1-1; D may be TRBD1 (5 bases). CDR1 and CDR2 (germline): SQVTM, ANQGSEA. V shed 7 bases and J shed 3 bases, with 15 bases lying between them. The CDR3 sequence is 13 residues long. The CDR3 protein is CSAGQGADTEAFF. In DNA, the CDR3 is TGCAGCGCCGGGCAGGGAGCGGACACTGAAGCTTTCTTT.